The 5 T cell receptor beta chains presented below share a single source sample, sequenced in a study of T cells after yellow fever vaccination. TCRdb used MiXCR to reprocess the 5' RACE reads, holding one entry per CDR3 protein. The sample has approximately 70,000 distinct CDR3 sequences, approximately 7.3% seen once. The sample consisted of CD8+ T cells sorted from PBMCs, taken around 10 days after the first yellow fever vaccination. Every receptor here comes from a man between 18 and 29 years old who received the YFV17D yellow fever vaccine.

This clonotype was detected many times. The chain joins TRBV12-3 or TRBV12-4 to TRBJ2-2; 8 nucleotides align to TRBD2. The CDR3 totals 14 residues. After removal of 6 bases from V and 1 base from J, the junction contained 1 base not matched to a gene. CDR3 in DNA: TGTGCCAGCAGACTAGCGGAGAACACCGGGGAGCTGTTTTTT. Residues: CASRLAENTGELFF.

This clonotype was detected many times. This chain joins TRBV24-1 and TRBJ2-2, with D unresolved. Germline V gene sequence: CDR1 KGHDR, CDR2 SFDVKD. The CDR3 length is 15 residues. Trimming pared 1 base from V and 9 bases from J, leaving 14 bases between. The CDR3 sequence: CATSDLRAFLWELFF. The CDR3 region has the DNA TGTGCCACCAGTGATTTAAGGGCCTTCTTATGGGAGCTGTTTTTT.

This clonotype has at least ten counts. V and J are TRBV7-9 and TRBJ1-5; no clear D gene. The germline V gene has CDR1 SEHNR and CDR2 FQNEAQ (reference sequence). The CDR3 covers 11 residues. With 4 bases removed from V and 3 bases from J, the gap between germline ends came to 1 base. The CDR3: CASSYNQPQHF. CDR3 bases: TGTGCCAGCAGCTACAATCAGCCCCAGCATTTT.

This clonotype showed up just a few times. This chain connects TRBV4-2 to TRBJ2-1; the match to TRBD2 covers 12 bases. This CDR3 region has 18 residues. Germline CDR1 reads LGHNA; CDR2 reads YNFKEQ. V lost 0 bases to trimming and J lost 3 bases; unmatched junction nucleotides: 6. The CDR3 DNA is TGTGCCAGCAGCCAAGAGGCAACTAGCGGGGGGATCTACAATGAGCAGTTCTTC. This codes for CASSQEATSGGIYNEQFF.

This clonotype was counted ten times or more. The chain joins TRBV4-3 to TRBJ2-3; D is possibly TRBD2 (6 bases). The CDR3 consists of 16 residues. With 1 base removed from V and 5 bases from J, the gap between germline ends came to 16 bases. CDR1 is LGHNA and CDR2 is YSLEER in the germline V gene. The CDR3 sequence is CASSQAWRGQGDTQYF. The CDR3 DNA reads as TGCGCCAGCAGCCAAGCTTGGCGGGGTCAGGGAGATACGCAGTATTTT.